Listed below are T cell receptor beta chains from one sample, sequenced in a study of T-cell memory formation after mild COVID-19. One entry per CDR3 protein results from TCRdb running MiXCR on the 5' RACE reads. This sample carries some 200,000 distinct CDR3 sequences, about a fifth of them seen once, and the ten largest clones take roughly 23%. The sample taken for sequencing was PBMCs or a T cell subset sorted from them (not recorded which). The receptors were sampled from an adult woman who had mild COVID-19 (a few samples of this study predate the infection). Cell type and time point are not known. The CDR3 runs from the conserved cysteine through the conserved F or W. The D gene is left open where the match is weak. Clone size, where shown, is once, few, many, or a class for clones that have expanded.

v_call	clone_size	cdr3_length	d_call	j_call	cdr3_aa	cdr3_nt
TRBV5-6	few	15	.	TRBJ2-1	CASSLDLLADNEQFF	TGTGCCAGCAGCTTGGATCTGCTGGCAGACAATGAGCAGTTCTTC
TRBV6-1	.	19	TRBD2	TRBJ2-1	CASSDDSGGRATPYNEQFF	TGTGCCAGCAGTGACGATAGCGGGGGCCGCGCGACACCCTACAATGAGCAGTTCTTC
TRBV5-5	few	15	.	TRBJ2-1	CASTSHPRELNEQFF	TGTGCCAGCACCTCGCACCCCCGGGAGCTGAATGAGCAGTTCTTC
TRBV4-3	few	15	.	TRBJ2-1	CASSQDRVAYNEQFF	TGCGCCAGCAGTCAAGACAGAGTGGCCTACAATGAGCAGTTCTTC
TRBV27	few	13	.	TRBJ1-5	CASGIGVFMAQHF	TGTGCCAGCGGTATAGGGGTTTTTATGGCCCAGCATTTT
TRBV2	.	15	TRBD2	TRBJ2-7	CASRLLAGPSYEQYF	TGTGCCAGCCGCCTACTAGCGGGGCCTTCCTACGAGCAGTACTTC
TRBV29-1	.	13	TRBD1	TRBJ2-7	CSVSGTGGYEQYF	TGCAGCGTTTCCGGGACAGGGGGCTACGAGCAGTACTTC
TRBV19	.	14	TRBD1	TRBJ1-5	CASSIETGYQPQHF	TGTGCCAGTAGTATCGAGACAGGGTATCAGCCCCAGCATTTT
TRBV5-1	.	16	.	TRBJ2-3	CASSLASSSYTDTQYF	TGCGCCAGCAGCTTGGCTTCTAGCTCATACACAGATACGCAGTATTTT
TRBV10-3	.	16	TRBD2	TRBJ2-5	CAISGVATSGQETQYF	TGTGCCATCAGTGGGGTTGCGACTAGCGGGCAAGAGACCCAGTACTTC
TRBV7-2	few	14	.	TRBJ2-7	CASSFSGGAHEQYF	TGTGCCAGCAGCTTTTCCGGAGGGGCGCACGAGCAGTACTTC
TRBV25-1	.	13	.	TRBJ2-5	CASTQREKETQYF	TGTGCCAGCACCCAACGAGAGAAAGAGACCCAGTACTTC
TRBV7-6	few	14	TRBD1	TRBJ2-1	CASSFDRGNNEQFF	TGTGCCAGCAGCTTTGACAGGGGAAACAATGAGCAGTTCTTC
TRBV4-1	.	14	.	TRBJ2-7	CASSQGIGVNEQYF	TGCGCCAGCAGCCAAGGGATAGGGGTGAACGAGCAGTACTTC
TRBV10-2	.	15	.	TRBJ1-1	CASSDRLSGGSEAFF	TGCGCCAGCAGCGACCGGCTCTCAGGCGGATCTGAAGCTTTCTTT
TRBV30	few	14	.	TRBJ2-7	CAWINTGHSYEQYF	TGTGCCTGGATAAACACGGGACACTCCTACGAGCAGTACTTC
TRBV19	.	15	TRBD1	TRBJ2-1	CASSIGQGAFNEQFF	TGTGCCAGTAGTATAGGACAGGGGGCGTTCAATGAGCAGTTCTTC
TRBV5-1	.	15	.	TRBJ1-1	CASSLDVSGYTEAFF	TGCGCCAGCAGCTTGGATGTCTCAGGGTACACTGAAGCTTTCTTT
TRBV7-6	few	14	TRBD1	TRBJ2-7	CASSFGTGQYEQYF	TGTGCCAGCAGCTTCGGGACAGGGCAATACGAGCAGTACTTC
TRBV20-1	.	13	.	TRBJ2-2	CSACWSIPGELFF	TGCAGTGCATGCTGGTCCATTCCCGGGGAGCTGTTTTTT
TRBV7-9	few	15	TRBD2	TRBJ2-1	CASSVLAEGHNEQFF	TGTGCCAGCAGCGTACTAGCGGAGGGCCACAATGAGCAGTTCTTC
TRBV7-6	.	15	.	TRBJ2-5	CASSLNEGLGETQYF	TGTGCCAGCAGCTTAAATGAGGGTTTAGGAGAGACCCAGTACTTC
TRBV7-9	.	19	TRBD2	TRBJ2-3	CASSSPGLAEPSTTDTQYF	TGTGCCAGCAGCTCGCCGGGACTAGCGGAACCCAGTACCACAGATACGCAGTATTTT
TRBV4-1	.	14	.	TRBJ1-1	CASSHGGGDTEAFF	TGCGCCAGCAGCCATGGAGGAGGGGACACTGAAGCTTTCTTT
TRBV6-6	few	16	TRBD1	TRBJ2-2	CASSYSYRGNTGELFF	TGTGCCAGCAGTTACTCTTACAGGGGGAACACCGGGGAGCTGTTTTTT
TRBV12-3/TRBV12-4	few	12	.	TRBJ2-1	CASSSHPVRQFF	TGTGCCAGCAGCTCCCACCCGGTACGGCAGTTCTTC
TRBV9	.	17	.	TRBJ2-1	CASSKSTVPSSYNEQFF	TGTGCCAGCAGCAAGTCCACTGTTCCTAGCTCCTACAATGAGCAGTTCTTC
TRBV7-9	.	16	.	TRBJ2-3	CASSDYLLATSDTQYF	TGTGCCAGCAGCGACTACCTACTAGCTACTTCAGATACGCAGTATTTT
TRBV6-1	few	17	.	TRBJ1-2	CASSEKEGAPSEYGYTF	TGTGCCAGCAGTGAAAAGGAGGGAGCCCCGTCGGAGTATGGCTACACCTTC
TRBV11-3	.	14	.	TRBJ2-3	CASSWRAGTDTQYF	TGTGCCAGCAGTTGGCGGGCGGGCACAGATACGCAGTATTTT
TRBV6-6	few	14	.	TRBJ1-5	CASSPQGFGQPQHF	TGTGCCAGCAGCCCTCAGGGGTTCGGTCAGCCCCAGCATTTT
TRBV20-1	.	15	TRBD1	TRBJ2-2	CSARDPDRPTGELFF	TGCAGTGCTAGAGACCCGGACAGGCCCACCGGGGAGCTGTTTTTT
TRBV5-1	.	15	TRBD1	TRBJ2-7	CASSSEGQATYEQYF	TGCGCCAGCAGCTCCGAAGGACAGGCCACTTACGAGCAGTACTTC
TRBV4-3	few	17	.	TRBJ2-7	CASSQEGPGIISYEQYF	TGCGCCAGCAGCCAAGAAGGACCGGGCATCATTTCCTACGAGCAGTACTTC
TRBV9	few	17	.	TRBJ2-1	CASSVDPGHEKYNEQFF	TGTGCCAGCAGCGTAGATCCGGGACACGAAAAGTACAATGAGCAGTTCTTC
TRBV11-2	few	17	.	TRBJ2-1	CASSLGLDRGPYNEQFF	TGTGCCAGCAGCTTAGGTCTTGATCGCGGCCCCTACAATGAGCAGTTCTTC
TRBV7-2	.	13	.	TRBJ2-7	CASSFSGNYEQYF	TGTGCCAGCAGCTTTTCAGGGAACTACGAGCAGTACTTC
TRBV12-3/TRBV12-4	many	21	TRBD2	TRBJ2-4	CASSRFGGLADVSLAKNIQYF	TGTGCCAGCAGCCGTTTTGGTGGACTAGCGGATGTTAGTCTAGCCAAAAACATTCAGTACTTC
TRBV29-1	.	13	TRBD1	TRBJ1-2	CSDRDRDNYGYTF	TGCAGCGACCGGGACAGGGATAACTATGGCTACACCTTC
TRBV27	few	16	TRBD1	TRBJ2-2	CASNPGRDRYTGELFF	TGTGCCAGCAACCCAGGCCGGGACAGGTACACCGGGGAGCTGTTTTTT